A single T cell receptor beta chain is shown here with its context. The time point was: peripheral blood 6 weeks after treatment start. Libraries were prepared by immunoSEQ multiplex PCR; TCRdb keeps only in-frame clonotypes and omits some of them. Of tens of thousands of clones in the sample, roughly nine tenths are singletons; the top ten hold under 8.5%. The sample is drawn from a study of PD-L1 blockade in urothelial cancer. Trimming took off 4 bases at V and 10 bases at J, with 19 bases between the two ends. Germline V CDR1 and CDR2: SNHLY, FYNNEI. The CDR3 loop spans 15 amino acids. The sequence was collected from a man in his sixties or seventies with urothelial cancer. The source material was PBMCs, sampled around atezolizumab (anti-PD-L1) treatment. J is TRBJ2-2 and V is TRBV2; possibly TRBD2 for D (6 bases). DNA of the CDR3: TGTGCCAGCAGTGGAGTCCCGGGACTGGGTTTGGAGCTGTTTTTT. This codes for CASSGVPGLGLELFF.